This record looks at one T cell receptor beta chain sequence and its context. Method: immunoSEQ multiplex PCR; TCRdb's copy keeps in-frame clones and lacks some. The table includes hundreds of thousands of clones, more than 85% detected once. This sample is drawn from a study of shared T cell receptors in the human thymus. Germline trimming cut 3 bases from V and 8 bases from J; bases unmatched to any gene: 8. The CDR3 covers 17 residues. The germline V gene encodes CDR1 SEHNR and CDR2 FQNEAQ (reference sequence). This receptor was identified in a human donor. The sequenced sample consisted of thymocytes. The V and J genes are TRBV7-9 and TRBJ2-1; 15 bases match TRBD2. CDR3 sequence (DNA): TGTGCCAGCAGCTTGCCTATGCGGACTAGCGGGAGGGATGAGCAGTTCTTC. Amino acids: CASSLPMRTSGRDEQFF.